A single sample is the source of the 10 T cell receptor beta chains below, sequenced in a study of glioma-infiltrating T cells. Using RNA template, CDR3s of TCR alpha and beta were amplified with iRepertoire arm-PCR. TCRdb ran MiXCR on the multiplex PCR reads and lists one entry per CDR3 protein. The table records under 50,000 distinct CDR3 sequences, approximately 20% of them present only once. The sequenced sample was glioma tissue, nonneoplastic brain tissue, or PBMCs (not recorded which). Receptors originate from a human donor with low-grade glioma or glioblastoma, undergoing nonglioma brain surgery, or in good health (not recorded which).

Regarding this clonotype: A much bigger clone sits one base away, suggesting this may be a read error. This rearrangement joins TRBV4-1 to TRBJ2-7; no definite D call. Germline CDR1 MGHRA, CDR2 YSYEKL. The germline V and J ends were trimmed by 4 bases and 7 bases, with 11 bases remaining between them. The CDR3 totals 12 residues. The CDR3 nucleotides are TGCGCCAGCAGCCCCTCTAGGGATGAGCAGTACTTC. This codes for CASSPSRDEQYF.

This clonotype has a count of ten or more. Here the CDR3 reads CASNPKNYGYTF. As DNA, the CDR3 is TGTGCCAGCAACCCCAAAAACTATGGCTACACCTTC. The rearrangement joins TRBV28 to TRBJ1-2; D unresolved. This CDR3 comprises 12 residues. Trimming pared 7 bases from V and 2 bases from J, leaving 8 bases between. Germline CDR1 reads MDHEN; CDR2 reads SYDVKM.

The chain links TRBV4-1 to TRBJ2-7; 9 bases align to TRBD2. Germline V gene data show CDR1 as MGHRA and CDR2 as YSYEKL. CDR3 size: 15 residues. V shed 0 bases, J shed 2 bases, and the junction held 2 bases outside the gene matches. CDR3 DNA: TGCGCCAGCAGCCAAGAGCGGGGGGGAGCCTACGAGCAGTACGTC. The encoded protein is CASSQERGGAYEQYV.

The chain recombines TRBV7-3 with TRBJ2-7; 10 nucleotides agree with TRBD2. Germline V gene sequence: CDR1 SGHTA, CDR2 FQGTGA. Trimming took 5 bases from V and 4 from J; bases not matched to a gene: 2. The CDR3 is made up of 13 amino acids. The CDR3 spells CASSHSGGYEQYF. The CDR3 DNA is TGTGCCAGCAGCCATAGCGGGGGGTACGAGCAGTACTTC.

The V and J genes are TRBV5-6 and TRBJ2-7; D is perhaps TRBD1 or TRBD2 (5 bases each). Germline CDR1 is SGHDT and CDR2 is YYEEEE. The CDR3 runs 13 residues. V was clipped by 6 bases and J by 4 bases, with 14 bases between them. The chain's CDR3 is CASTRDRWYEQYF. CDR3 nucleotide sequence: TGTGCCAGCACCCGGGACCGCTGGTACGAGCAGTACTTC.

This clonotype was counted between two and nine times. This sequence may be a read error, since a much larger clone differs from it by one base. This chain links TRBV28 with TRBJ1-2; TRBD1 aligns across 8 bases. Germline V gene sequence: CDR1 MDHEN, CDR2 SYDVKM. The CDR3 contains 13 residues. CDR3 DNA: TGTGCCACTACGACAGGGGTTAACTATAGCTACACCTTC. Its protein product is CATTTGVNYSYTF.

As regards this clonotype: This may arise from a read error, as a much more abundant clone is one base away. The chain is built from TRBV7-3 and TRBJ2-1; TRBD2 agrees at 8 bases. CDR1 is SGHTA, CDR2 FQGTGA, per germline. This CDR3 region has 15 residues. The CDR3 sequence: CASSVSGGSYNKQFF. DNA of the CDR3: TGTGCCAGCAGCGTAAGCGGGGGTTCCTACAATAAGCAGTTCTTC. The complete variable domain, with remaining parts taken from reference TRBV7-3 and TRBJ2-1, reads GAGVSQTPSNKVTEKGKYVELRCDPISGHTALYWYRQSLGQGPEFLIYFQGTGAADDSGLPNDRFFAVRPEGSVSTLKIQRTERGDSAVYLCASSVSGGSYNKQFFGPGTRLTVL.

The CDR3 sequence is CSARDVRLSSWEQYF. The CDR3 DNA reads TGCAGTGCTAGAGATGTAAGGCTATCCTCTTGGGAGCAGTACTTC. The J gene is TRBJ2-7, the V gene TRBV20-1; D unclear. The CDR3 length is 15 residues. CDR1 is DFQATT and CDR2 is SNEGSKA in the germline V gene (reference sequence). The V and J ends lost 0 bases and 7 bases respectively, with 19 bases between them.

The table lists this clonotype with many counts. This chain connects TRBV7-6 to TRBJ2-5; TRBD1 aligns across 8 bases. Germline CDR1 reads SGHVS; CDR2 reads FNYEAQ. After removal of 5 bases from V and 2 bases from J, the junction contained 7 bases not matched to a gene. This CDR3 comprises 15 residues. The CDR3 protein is CASSPTGEAQETQYF. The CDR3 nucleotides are TGTGCCAGCAGCCCGACAGGGGAAGCGCAAGAGACCCAGTACTTC.

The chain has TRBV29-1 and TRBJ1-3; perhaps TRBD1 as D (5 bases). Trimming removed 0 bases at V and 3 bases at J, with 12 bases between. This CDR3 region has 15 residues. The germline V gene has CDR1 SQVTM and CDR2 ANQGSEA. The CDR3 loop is CSVEDGGTNGNTIYF. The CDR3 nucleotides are TGCAGCGTTGAAGATGGCGGGACGAATGGAAACACCATATATTTT. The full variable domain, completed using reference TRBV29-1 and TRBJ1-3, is SAVISQKPSRDICQRGTSLTIQCQVDSQVTMMFWYRQQPGQSLTLIATANQGSEATYESGFVIDKFPISRPNLTFSTLTVSNMSPEDSSIYLCSVEDGGTNGNTIYFGEGSWLTVV.